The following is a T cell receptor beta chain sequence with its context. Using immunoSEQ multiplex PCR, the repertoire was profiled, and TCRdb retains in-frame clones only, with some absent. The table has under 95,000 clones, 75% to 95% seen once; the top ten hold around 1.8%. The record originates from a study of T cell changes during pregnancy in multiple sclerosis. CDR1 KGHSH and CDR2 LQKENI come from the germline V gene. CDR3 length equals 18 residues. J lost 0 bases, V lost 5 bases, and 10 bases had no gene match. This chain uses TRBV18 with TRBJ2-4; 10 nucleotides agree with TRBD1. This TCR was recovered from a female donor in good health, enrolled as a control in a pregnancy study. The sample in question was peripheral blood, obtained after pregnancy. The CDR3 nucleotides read TGTGCCAGCTCAACGGACGGAGGACAGGGGGAAGCCAAAAACATTCAGTACTTC. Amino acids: CASSTDGGQGEAKNIQYF.